This entry describes one T cell receptor beta chain. What it binds is not known. CDR1 is SGHRS and CDR2 is YFSETQ in the germline V gene. CDR3 length equals 15 residues. The V gene lost 4 bases and the J gene lost 6 bases, with 17 bases spanning the gap. The entry originates in a study of cytomegalovirus exposure and HLA in healthy donors. Study results and limitations: The authors reported that TCR beta sequences could predict HLA-A and HLA-B alleles. These predictions were accurate for most subjects in the first cohort. A previous analysis found most TCR beta V segments productive roughly 87% or roughly 30% of the time. According to reports, the classifier identified cytomegalovirus status with high specificity and sensitivity.

PCR primers comprised 60 Vbeta and 13 Jbeta primers. Methods used by the authors: Later reanalysis found approximately 76 million unique TCR beta chains, around 11 million of them shared. TCRdb's table, derived via immunoSEQ multiplex PCR, lists solely in-frame clones and lacks some. V and J calls and clone size are those listed in that table; D and trimming were worked out from the DNA. The sample lists about 170,000 clones, nearly 80% occurring once. Sequencing input: PBMCs. The origin of this receptor is a woman aged 45 to 65 in good health and CMV-seropositive. The rearrangement links TRBV5-1 to TRBJ2-1; a possible D gene is TRBD1 (7 bases). The CDR3: CASSTGQAGGNEQFF. For the CDR3, the DNA is TGCGCCAGCAGCACCGGACAGGCCGGGGGCAATGAGCAGTTCTTC. Full variable domain (missing parts from reference TRBV5-1 and TRBJ2-1): KAGVTQTPRYLIKTRGQQVTLSCSPISGHRSVSWYQQTPGQGLQFLFEYFSETQRNKGNFPGRFSGRQFSNSRSEMNVSTLELGDSALYLCASSTGQAGGNEQFFGPGTRLTVL.